This T cell receptor beta chain was obtained from a study of cytomegalovirus exposure and HLA in healthy donors. This clone was detected a few times. The antigen remains undetermined. Study conclusions and caveats: A classifier reportedly called cytomegalovirus status with high sensitivity and specificity. A list of 164 TCR beta chains associated with cytomegalovirus was given.

The study drew the donors from its roughly 120-subject validation cohort, separate from the roughly 700-subject first cohort. Here immunoSEQ multiplex PCR was the method, and the copy in TCRdb shows in-frame clones only, minus some. In the table there are around 74,000 clones, 85% of which are singletons. V lost 6 bases, J lost 8 bases, and 8 bases stayed unmatched. The CDR3 is made up of 14 amino acids. Germline values: CDR1 MNHEY, CDR2 SVGAGI. The chain couples TRBV6-5 to TRBJ1-2; 11 nucleotides align to TRBD1. The sequenced sample was PBMCs. The TCR sequence derives from a man aged 25-40 years in good health and CMV-seronegative. The CDR3, as DNA: TGTGCCAGCAGCCGGCAGGACAGGGGGCAAGGCTACACCTTC. Translation: CASSRQDRGQGYTF.